The sequence of this TCR beta chain was determined in a study of shared clonotypes between healthy human individuals (dated by TCRdb to about 2020). At the level of the whole study: The cohort comprised a couple of women and a few men aged 18 to 49 years. For each donor, CD4 naive and CD4 memory were each run on three plates, CD8 naive on two plates, and CD8 memory on one plate. To estimate repertoire size and how much clonotypes are shared between individuals, the study performed deep sequencing of blood TCR repertoires from roughly five healthy adults. To increase sequencing depth and limit assay-specific biases, TCR repertoire library preparation and sequencing were carried out by different laboratories using diverse techniques. Per donor, leukapheresis produced somewhere between about 0.8 and 9 billion PBMCs.

CDR1 and CDR2, looked up from the germline V gene, are MGHRA and YSYEKL. Trimming removed 5 bases from V and 0 bases from J; the gene matches leave 4 bases unexplained. The CDR3 covers 15 residues, taking in both the cysteine and the phenylalanine. Only CDR3 DNA is held: 45 bases, read in frame from base 1. Regarding this clone: The clone's antigen remains unknown. No much larger clonotype is one base removed from it; base qualities were not supplied.

What the research found in general, with its limitations: Larger estimated clonotype richness was generally found for naive subsets than for memory subsets. When several donors were compared, the shared fraction of clonotypes was about 5.5% for naive CD4, over 3% for naive CD8, 2% to 2.5% for memory CD4, and roughly 0.4% for memory CD8. The small number of donors limited the genetic and exposure-history diversity represented. Based on pairwise subsampling, the degree of clonotype sharing among donors was expected to be affected by sequencing depth. Even with the large sequencing depth, rarefaction of the sorted-subset datasets indicated that sequencing was incomplete. Compared with non-shared clonotypes, the clonotypes found in all four sorted-subset donors had higher generation probabilities. Sampling was restricted to blood, and TCR repertoires in tissue are likely to differ from TCR repertoires in blood.

CD8 naive samples were obtained by positive selection for CCR7 among CD45RO-negative cells, yielding a CD45RA+CCR7+ population from which TemRA cells were excluded. The donors were healthy, HIV-negative adults who had no recently reported acute infections or vaccinations. Only Caucasian adults living in Nashville, Tennessee, USA were represented among the donors. Blood was collected by leukapheresis, and PBMCs were isolated by Ficoll-Histopaque density gradient centrifugation and then cryopreserved in liquid nitrogen vapor phase. Analytical flow cytometry was used to check the purity and quantity of every magnetically sorted T cell population. Each sorted fraction had its genomic DNA isolated and then quantified by UV absorbance on a Nanodrop 2000c. TCR CDR3 regions were amplified from genomic DNA by multiplex PCR using the deep immunoSEQ assay. Genomic DNA extracted from each cell subset was distributed evenly over all wells of several immunoSEQ 96-well plates, and each plate served as one replicate. For sorted subsets, each replicate PCR was loaded with approximately 190 ng genomic DNA, equivalent to some 27,000 T cell genomes. Purified libraries were measured with a Qubit 3.0 fluorometer, size-checked on a Bioanalyzer 2100, and measured again with the KAPA Library Quantification kit. Each immunoSEQ 96-well plate was sequenced on its own single-read 150-cycle Illumina NextSeq 550 flow cell. The published analysis was carried out like this. Because the immunoSEQ output held only junctional sequences and lacked quality scores, the filtering could not match the filtering applied to full-length reads. To assign V/J genes and CDR3, sequences were annotated against IMGT germline references using PyIR, a Python wrapper for IgBLAST v1.9. Any read was removed if the V/J assignment was weak (E-value above 1e-6), the CDR3 was missing, or the read contained stop codons, out-of-frame junctions, or ambiguous translated residues. V3J clonotypes were defined by identical inferred V gene, J gene, and CDR3 amino acid sequence. Percentage overlap between repertoires was computed as shared unique clonotypes divided by the size of the smaller repertoire. Repertoire richness was assessed with RTK rarefaction, the Chao1 estimator, and Recon v2.1 estimates of unobserved clonotypes. Generation probabilities for all TCRbeta clonotypes obtained by the gDNA method from a handful of donors were computed using OLGA. TCRdb obtained this table from immuneACCESS and retained in-frame rearrangements with V and J assigned. These tables miss some clones; where compared with another copy, unresolved V genes account for less than half of the shortfall, and the remainder is unexplained. D and trimming come from the DNA, and the V and J calls and clone size come from that table. This sample comprises about 550,000 clones, roughly 95% of them detected only once. The ten largest clones capture around 0.097% of the sample.

Recombination linked TRBV4-1 to TRBJ1-5; 7 central nucleotides agree with TRBD1. Sequenced input: naive CD8+ T cells sorted from blood. Reading the label with the study, this specimen's cell subset or site is: CD45RA+CCR7+. This clonotype was obtained from a woman under 40 in good health. The CDR3 sequence is CASSARGDSNQPQHF. The bases are TGCGCCAGCAGCGCCAGGGGGGATAGCAATCAGCCCCAGCATTTT.